This T cell receptor (beta chain) was identified during a study of T cell responses to AZD1222 COVID-19 vaccine. Study-wide points: Dominant at 160-218 and 743-854, vaccine-associated CD4 TCRs also spanned spike. White British donors predominated, females outnumbered males, and clonal diversity was possibly underestimated.

Note on this clone: Its antigen is still unknown.

Looked up from germline, CDR1 is MNHEY and CDR2 is SVGAGI. The V end was cut by 2 bases, the J end by 10 bases, with 6 bases between. The CDR3 is 12 amino acids. Measured with immunoSEQ multiplex PCR; TCRdb has only the in-frame clones, and not every one. The data show about 70,000 clones, approximately 90% seen once. This sequence was found in an adult who received the MenACWY meningococcal vaccine as a control. J is TRBJ1-6 and V is TRBV6-5; D call uncertain. Material: peripheral blood, obtained 28 days after the second dose of the MenACWY control vaccine. The CDR3 here is CASSYRGSPLHF. The CDR3 DNA reads as TGTGCCAGCAGTTACCGAGGCTCACCCCTCCACTTT.